Listed below are T cell receptor beta chains from one sample, sequenced in a study of shared clonotypes between healthy human individuals. Method: immunoSEQ multiplex PCR; TCRdb's copy keeps in-frame clones and lacks some. In the table there are 780,000 or so clones, 72% of which are singletons. The sample was memory CD4+ T cells sorted from blood. These receptors were obtained from a woman younger than 45 in good health. CDR3s leave out the opening cysteine and the closing phenylalanine or tryptophan. Only some rows state a clone size, as once, few, many or a class for expanded clones.

TRBV11-2	few	TRBJ2-1	ASSLDAFPYNEQF
TRBV10-3	.	TRBJ2-7	AISESGYEQY
TRBV11-2	.	TRBJ1-1	ASSLGLNTEAF
TRBV7-9	many	TRBJ2-1	ASSSLTQGVAREQF
TRBV2	.	TRBJ1-5	ASSESSGFDQPQH
TRBV7-3	.	TRBJ2-1	ASSLVLLQGEQF
TRBV18	.	TRBJ2-2	ASSPWNKNTGELF
TRBV7-9	.	TRBJ1-3	ASSRGSTGNTMY
TRBV7-5	once	TRBJ2-1	VRSVVGQDYNEQF
TRBV19	.	TRBJ1-2	ASSILGDGYT
TRBV28	.	TRBJ1-2	ASRRRGQGHFGYT
TRBV2	.	TRBJ1-4	ASSDRVGTGNEKLF
TRBV28	.	TRBJ2-3	ASSKMGERGDTQY
TRBV9	once	TRBJ2-3	ASSDRGDTQY
TRBV6-5	.	TRBJ2-3	ASTGLAGGTDTQY
TRBV5-1	.	TRBJ1-1	ASSRATISPNTEAF
TRBV28	once	TRBJ1-2	ASRDPEGYT
TRBV4-1	many	TRBJ1-2	ASSQGGALGYT
TRBV27	.	TRBJ2-1	ASSLFGGGSSYNEQF
TRBV14	few	TRBJ2-7	ASSSRAGLDEQY
TRBV4-2	.	TRBJ2-3	ASSQGLRDTQY
TRBV7-9	.	TRBJ2-7	ASSPGMGGISYEQY
TRBV19	.	TRBJ1-5	ASIGEGGFGNQPQH
TRBV19	.	TRBJ2-1	ASSTPRTSGYNEQF
TRBV6-5	.	TRBJ1-1	ASSYSRSVNEAF
TRBV6-5	.	TRBJ1-1	ASSYGDLMNTEAF
TRBV10-3	.	TRBJ1-3	AIRKASGNTIY
TRBV11-2	.	TRBJ2-5	ASSPRWEETQY
TRBV5-1	once	TRBJ1-1	ASSFGTGENTEAF
TRBV28	.	TRBJ2-2	ASSLVVPGELF
TRBV5-7	.	TRBJ1-2	ASSFDEDRFYGYT
TRBV5-4	.	TRBJ2-2	ASSLGRTTGELF
TRBV29-1	few	TRBJ2-7	SVQTSSYEQY
TRBV29-1	.	TRBJ2-1	SVRTSGRATGTF
TRBV18	few	TRBJ2-7	ASSPNDRGTYEQY
TRBV7-7	.	TRBJ2-5	ASSPRLAGGQETQY
TRBV5-1	.	TRBJ2-1	ASSLNPTYNEQF
TRBV5-1	.	TRBJ2-2	ASSAGSSTGELF
TRBV27	.	TRBJ2-7	ASSHSGLAGSHLEQY
TRBV2	few	TRBJ1-2	ASTRQGANYGYT
TRBV15	.	TRBJ2-1	ATSREPTGANEQF
TRBV28	.	TRBJ1-2	ASRLSTGSSYGYT
TRBV28	.	TRBJ1-5	ASRPGTGDRPQH
TRBV28	.	TRBJ1-2	ASSLGTNYGYT
TRBV23-1	.	TRBJ2-7	ASSQVAGSNYEQY
TRBV27	.	TRBJ2-7	ASSYYPNSYEQY
TRBV5-8	once	TRBJ2-7	ASSPSGLSSYEQY
TRBV7-2	.	TRBJ1-4	ASKQAEKLF
TRBV25-1	.	TRBJ2-5	ASSEPGLAGEETQY
TRBV2	.	TRBJ1-5	ASSEAGSNQPQH
TRBV28	.	TRBJ2-3	ASSSRGLLSTDTQY
TRBV11-3	.	TRBJ2-1	ASSLALTSSYNEQF
TRBV19	.	TRBJ2-2	ASRSTGAGELF
TRBV6-1	.	TRBJ2-1	ASSEGSSLYNEQF
TRBV7-9	.	TRBJ1-2	ASSAEGGDYGYT
TRBV2	.	TRBJ2-1	ASRVRTSGSYNEQF
TRBV28	.	TRBJ1-2	ASIKRQGNGYT
TRBV10-2	.	TRBJ2-7	ASSWTSSWEQY
TRBV28	.	TRBJ1-1	ASRGPSTEAF